A selection of T cell receptor beta chains follows, all from one sample in a study of blood T cell repertoires in COVID-19. Only in-frame clones appear in the TCRdb table, and some are missing; sequencing was by immunoSEQ multiplex PCR. This sample has 390,000 or so clones, with 90% found just once. The source material was peripheral blood. These receptors were collected from a man younger than 35 with active or convalescent COVID-19. CDR3s leave out the opening cysteine and the closing phenylalanine or tryptophan.

TRBV2,ASSDLRRAGAPY
TRBV6-2/TRBV6-3,ASSYRQAYSNQPQH
TRBV7-3,ASSLMAGPNTGELF
TRBV6-5,ASSYGAANTEAF
TRBV7-2,ASSQQGGAF
TRBV4-3,ASSHSLGVAEAF
TRBV19,ASKGQGLYEQY
TRBV9,ASRYPGQGSYT
TRBV28,ASTSWGIANTGELF
TRBV6-5,ASRLGQVEGGYT
TRBV6-2/TRBV6-3,ASSLGLAGRSSYNEQF
TRBV18,ASSPQGDTEAF
TRBV27,ASSLSRTGLWGAF
TRBV5-1,ASSGGTGSYYGYT
TRBV6-4,ASSGQKGTEAF
TRBV9,ASSARQPGQAYNEQF
TRBV18,ASSQLGQGMRPGEKLF
TRBV28,ASSSVASGMFNEQF
TRBV19,ASIGTGLNYGYT
TRBV9,ASSARGSGNTIY
TRBV27,ASREGQGALAGNQPQH
TRBV28,ASREVADQPQH
TRBV7-2,ASSLGANSPLH
TRBV5-1,ASSLGTGGQETQY
TRBV7-9,ASSPGRGPEKLF
TRBV5-6,ASSFGQGNYNEQF
TRBV5-4,ASSQTIFAPGETQY
TRBV7-9,ASIYSGLTDTQY
TRBV18,ASSTVDTQY
TRBV6-4,ASSVEAGGTANYGYT
TRBV30,AWTSGGNTEAF
TRBV27,ASGEDRVSNQPQH
TRBV18,ASSPPGQGNEKLF
TRBV7-3,ASSSGLVPGELF
TRBV7-2,ASIADRGFGYT
TRBV7-9,ASSLAAGDNQPQH
TRBV6-5,ASRRDSGQQY
TRBV7-2,ASSDAPLASPQH
TRBV7-9,ASSPPQRDKETQY
TRBV19,ASSIHLAAGVLYNEQF
TRBV19,ASSSRFNRETQY
TRBV6-2/TRBV6-3,ASSYPSDRDGYGYT
TRBV9,ASSGRDLFTEAF
TRBV7-2,ASSLGPAPGANVLT
TRBV7-9,ASSLFGGVQETQY